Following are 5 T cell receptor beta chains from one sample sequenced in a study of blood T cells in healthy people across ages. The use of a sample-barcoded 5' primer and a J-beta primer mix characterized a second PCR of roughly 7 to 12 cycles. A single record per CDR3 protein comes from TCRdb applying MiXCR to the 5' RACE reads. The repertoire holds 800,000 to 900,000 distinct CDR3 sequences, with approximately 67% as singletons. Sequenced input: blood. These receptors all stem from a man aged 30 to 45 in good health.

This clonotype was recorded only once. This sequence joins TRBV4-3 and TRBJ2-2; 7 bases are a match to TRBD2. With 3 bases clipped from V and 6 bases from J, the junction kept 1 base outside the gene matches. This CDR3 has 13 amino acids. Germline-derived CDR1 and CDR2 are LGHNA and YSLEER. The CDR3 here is CASSHGLAGELFF. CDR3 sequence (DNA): TGCGCCAGCAGCCACGGACTAGCCGGGGAGCTGTTTTTT.

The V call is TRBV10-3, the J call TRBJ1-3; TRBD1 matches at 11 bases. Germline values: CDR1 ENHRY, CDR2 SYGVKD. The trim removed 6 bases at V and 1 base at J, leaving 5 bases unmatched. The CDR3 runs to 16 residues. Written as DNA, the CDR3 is TGTGCCATCAGCTGGACAGGGGGCCATTCTGGAAACACCATATATTTT. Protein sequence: CAISWTGGHSGNTIYF.

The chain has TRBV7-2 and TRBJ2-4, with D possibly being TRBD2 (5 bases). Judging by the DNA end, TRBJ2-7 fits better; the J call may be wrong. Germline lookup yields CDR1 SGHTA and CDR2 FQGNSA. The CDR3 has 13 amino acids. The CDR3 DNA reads TGTGCCAGCAGCTTCCCCGGGGTCCCCGAGCAGTACTTC. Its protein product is CASSFPGVPEQYF.

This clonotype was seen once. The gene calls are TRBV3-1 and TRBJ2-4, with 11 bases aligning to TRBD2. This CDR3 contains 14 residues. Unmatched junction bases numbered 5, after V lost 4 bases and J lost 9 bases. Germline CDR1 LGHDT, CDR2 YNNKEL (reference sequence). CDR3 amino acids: CASSPTSGGTIQYF. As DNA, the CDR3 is TGTGCCAGCAGCCCAACTAGCGGGGGAACCATTCAGTACTTC.

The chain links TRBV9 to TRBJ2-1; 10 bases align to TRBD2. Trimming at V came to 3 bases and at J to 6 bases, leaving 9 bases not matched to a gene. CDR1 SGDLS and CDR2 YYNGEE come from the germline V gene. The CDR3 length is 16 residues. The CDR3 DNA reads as TGTGCCAGCAGCGCCCCCAGCGGGGGGGCCTTCAATGAGCAGTTCTTC. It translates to CASSAPSGGAFNEQFF.